The table lists the clone carrying this T cell receptor (beta chain) with many counts. The antigen is unknown. Germline lookup yields CDR1 SQVTM and CDR2 ANQGSEA. V was pared by 7 bases and J by 6 bases, with 14 bases between. There are 12 residues in the CDR3. Using unique molecular identifiers, the investigators prepared the TCRbeta library. TCRdb reprocessed the PCR reads with MiXCR, giving one entry per CDR3 protein. The sample carries approximately 290,000 distinct CDR3 sequences, more than 9% recorded once. The record originates from a study of T-cell reconstitution after alpha-beta-depleted transplantation in children. Study findings and constraints: One year post-transplant, T-cell counts and diversity were largely derived from T cells produced anew. Surviving recipient T cells and intrathymic progenitors accounted for some patients' high TCRbeta diversity at day 60. After transplant, at about two months, alpha-beta T cells were reportedly derived from several hundred expanded graft clones.

Sequencing was performed on peripheral blood, taken 180 days after TCRalphabeta/CD19-depleted stem cell transplant. V and J are TRBV29-1 and TRBJ2-3; D is ambiguous. The sequence was collected from a male patient aged 2 to 10 who had a stem cell transplant for chronic granulomatous disease, so the T cells may come from the graft donor. CDR3 in DNA: TGCAGCGCACGGATCCAACCGGATACGCAGTATTTT. This codes for CSARIQPDTQYF.